The present TCR beta chain was sequenced within a study of blood T cell repertoires in COVID-19. Clones were read by immunoSEQ multiplex PCR, and TCRdb kept only the in-frame ones, dropping some. The sample shows 70,000 to 90,000 clones, roughly 79% of them seen only once. The TCR was taken from a human donor in a cohort sampled during active COVID-19. Sequences were obtained from peripheral blood.

As DNA, the CDR3 is TGCGCCAGCAGCCACAAACAGGGACTAGCGGGGGCGGGAGATACGCAGTATTTT. It codes for CASSHKQGLAGAGDTQYF. The chain has TRBV4-1 and TRBJ2-3; TRBD2 agrees at 14 bases. CDR1 is MGHRA and CDR2 is YSYEKL in the germline V gene. The ends lost 3 bases at V and 5 bases at J; junction bases unmatched: 10. CDR3 length: 18 residues.